This note documents a single TCR beta chain sequence. The repertoire was sequenced with immunoSEQ multiplex PCR; TCRdb's copy has only in-frame clones and lacks some. The sample includes roughly 320,000 clones, roughly nine tenths of them seen just once. Participants were aged about 18 to 89 years from more than 20 US areas. Cohort assignment relied on participant-reported clinical history. Exposed participants encountered a COVID-19 case during the 2 weeks preceding study entry. These data come from a study of blood T cell repertoires in COVID-19. Study overall: T cells, B-cell-depleted T cells, or PBMCs provided the cDNA or gDNA that served as material.

The CDR3 is 11 amino acids. Trimming took 6 bases from V and 7 from J; bases not matched to a gene: 5. Germline loops: CDR1 DFQATT, CDR2 SNEGSKA (reference sequence). Sample: PBMCs or T cells enriched from blood (not recorded which). The genes are TRBV20-1 and TRBJ1-2; 7 positions match TRBD1. This sequence originates from a woman in her twenties or thirties who had been exposed to COVID-19. The CDR3: CSADHRGGYTF. DNA for the CDR3: TGCAGTGCCGACCACAGGGGTGGCTACACCTTC.